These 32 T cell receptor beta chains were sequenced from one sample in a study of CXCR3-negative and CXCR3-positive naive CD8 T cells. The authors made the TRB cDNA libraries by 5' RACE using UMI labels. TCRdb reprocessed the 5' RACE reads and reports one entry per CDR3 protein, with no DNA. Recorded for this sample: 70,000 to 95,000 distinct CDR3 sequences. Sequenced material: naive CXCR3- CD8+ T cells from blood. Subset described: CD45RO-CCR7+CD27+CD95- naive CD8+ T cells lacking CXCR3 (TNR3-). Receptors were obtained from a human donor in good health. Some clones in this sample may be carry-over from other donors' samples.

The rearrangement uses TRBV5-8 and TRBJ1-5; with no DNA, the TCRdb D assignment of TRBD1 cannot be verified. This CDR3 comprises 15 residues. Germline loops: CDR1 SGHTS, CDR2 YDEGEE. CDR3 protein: CASSSGQASNQPQHF.

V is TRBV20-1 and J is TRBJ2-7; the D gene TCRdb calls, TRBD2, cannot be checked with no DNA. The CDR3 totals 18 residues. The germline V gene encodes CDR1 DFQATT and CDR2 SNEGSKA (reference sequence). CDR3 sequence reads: CSARDVGLAALSSYEQYF.

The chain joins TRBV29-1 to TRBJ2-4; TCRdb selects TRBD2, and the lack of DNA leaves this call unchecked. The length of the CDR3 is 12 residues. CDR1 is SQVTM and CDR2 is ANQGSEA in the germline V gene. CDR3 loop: CSGGGFGDIQYF.

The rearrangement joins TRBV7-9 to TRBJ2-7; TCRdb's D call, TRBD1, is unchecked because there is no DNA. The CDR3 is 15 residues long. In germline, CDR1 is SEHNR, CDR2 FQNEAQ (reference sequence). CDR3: CASSPPTGRLDEQYF.

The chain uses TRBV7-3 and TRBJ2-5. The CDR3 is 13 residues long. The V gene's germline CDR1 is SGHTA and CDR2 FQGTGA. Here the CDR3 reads CASSLYAAETQYF.

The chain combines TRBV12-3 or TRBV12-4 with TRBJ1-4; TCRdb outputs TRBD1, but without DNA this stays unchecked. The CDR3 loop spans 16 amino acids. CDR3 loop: CASSSTGEATNEKLFF.

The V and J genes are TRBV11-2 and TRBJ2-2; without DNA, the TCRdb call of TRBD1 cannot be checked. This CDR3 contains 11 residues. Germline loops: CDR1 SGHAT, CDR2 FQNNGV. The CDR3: CASWGAGELFF.

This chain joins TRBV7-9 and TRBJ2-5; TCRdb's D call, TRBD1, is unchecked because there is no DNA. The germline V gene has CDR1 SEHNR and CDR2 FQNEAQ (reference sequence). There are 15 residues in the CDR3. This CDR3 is CASSRRGEPEETQYF.

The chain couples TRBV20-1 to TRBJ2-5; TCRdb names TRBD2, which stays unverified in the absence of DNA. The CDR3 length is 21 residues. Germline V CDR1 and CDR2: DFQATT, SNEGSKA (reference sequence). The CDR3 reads CSARGGEGLAGSGRIQETQYF.

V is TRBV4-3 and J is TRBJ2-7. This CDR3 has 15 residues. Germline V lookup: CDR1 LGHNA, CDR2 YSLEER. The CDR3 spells CASSQDFPDSYEQYF.

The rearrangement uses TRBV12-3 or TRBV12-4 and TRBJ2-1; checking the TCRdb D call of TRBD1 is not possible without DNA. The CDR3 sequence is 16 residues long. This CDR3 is CASSPPRGLSYNEQFF.

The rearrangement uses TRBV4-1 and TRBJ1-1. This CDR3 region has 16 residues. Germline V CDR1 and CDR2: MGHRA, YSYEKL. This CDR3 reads CASSQMGPEMNTEAFF.

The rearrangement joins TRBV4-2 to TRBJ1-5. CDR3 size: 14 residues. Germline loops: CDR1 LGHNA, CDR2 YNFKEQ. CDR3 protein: CASSQDLRVIPQHF.

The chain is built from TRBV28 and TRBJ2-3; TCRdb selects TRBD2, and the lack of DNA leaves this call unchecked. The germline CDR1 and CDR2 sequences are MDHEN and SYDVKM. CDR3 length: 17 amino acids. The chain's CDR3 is CASIGTGLANIADTQYF.

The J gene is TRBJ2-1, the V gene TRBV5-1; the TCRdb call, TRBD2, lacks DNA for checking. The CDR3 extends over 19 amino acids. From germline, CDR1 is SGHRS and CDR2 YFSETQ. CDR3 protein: CACSVTSGGATFGVNEQFF.

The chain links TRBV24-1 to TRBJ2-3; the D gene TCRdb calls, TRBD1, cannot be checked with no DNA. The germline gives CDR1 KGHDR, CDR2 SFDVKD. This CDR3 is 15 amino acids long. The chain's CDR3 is CATQGTDSSTDTQYF.

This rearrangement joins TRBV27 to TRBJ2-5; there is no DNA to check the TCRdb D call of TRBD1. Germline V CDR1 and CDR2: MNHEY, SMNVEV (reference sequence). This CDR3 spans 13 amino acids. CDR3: CASSVMPGETQYF.

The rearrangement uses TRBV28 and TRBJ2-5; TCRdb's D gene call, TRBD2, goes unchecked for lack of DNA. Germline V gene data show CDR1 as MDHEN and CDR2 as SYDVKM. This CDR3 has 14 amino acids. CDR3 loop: CASSFPRRSETQYF.

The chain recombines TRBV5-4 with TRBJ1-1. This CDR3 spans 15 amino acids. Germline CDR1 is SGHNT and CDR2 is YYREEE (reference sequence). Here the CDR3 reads CASSLVVSGNTEAFF.

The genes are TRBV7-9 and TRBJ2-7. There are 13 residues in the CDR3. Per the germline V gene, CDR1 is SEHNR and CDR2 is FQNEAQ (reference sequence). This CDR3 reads CASSSSGMAEQYF.

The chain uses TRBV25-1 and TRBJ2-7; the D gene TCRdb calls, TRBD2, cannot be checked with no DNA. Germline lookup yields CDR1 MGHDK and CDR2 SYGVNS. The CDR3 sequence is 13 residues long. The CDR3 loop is CASSAGLAYEQYF.

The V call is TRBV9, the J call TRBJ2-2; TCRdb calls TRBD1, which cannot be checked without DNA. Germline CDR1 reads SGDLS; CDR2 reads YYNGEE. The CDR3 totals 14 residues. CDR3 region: CASKRTGGTGELFF.

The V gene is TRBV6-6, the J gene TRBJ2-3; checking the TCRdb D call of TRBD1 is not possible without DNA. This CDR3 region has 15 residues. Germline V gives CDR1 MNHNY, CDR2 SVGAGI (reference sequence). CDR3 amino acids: CASSRGGAGTDTQYF.

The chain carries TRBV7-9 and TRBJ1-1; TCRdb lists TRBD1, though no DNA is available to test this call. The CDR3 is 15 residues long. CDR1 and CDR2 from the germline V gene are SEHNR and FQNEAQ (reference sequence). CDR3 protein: CASSLVTGMNTEAFF.

CDR3 region: CASSLERNTEAFF. V is TRBV7-9 and J is TRBJ1-1. In germline, CDR1 is SEHNR, CDR2 FQNEAQ (reference sequence). The CDR3 extends over 13 amino acids.

This CDR3 reads CASSEDQYEQYF. J is TRBJ2-7 and V is TRBV2. This CDR3 contains 12 residues. Germline CDR1 is SNHLY and CDR2 is FYNNEI.

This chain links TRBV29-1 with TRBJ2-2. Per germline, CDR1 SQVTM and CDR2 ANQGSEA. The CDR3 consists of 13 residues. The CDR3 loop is CSVGVGLAGELFF.

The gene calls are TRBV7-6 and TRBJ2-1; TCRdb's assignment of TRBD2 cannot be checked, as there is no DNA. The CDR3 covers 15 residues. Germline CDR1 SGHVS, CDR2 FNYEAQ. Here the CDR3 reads CASSFGTSGINEQFF.

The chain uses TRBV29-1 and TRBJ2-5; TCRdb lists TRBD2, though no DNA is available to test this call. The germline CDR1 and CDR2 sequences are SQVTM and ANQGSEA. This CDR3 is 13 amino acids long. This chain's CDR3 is CSVEGWAQETQYF.

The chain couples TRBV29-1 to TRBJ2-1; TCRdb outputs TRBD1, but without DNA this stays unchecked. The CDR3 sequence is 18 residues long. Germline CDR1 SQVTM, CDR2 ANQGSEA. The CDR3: CSVEGLLGTQHNYNEQFF.

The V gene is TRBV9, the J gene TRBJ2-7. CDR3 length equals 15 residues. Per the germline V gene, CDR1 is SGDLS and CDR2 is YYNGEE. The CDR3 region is CASSVGSDRSYEQYF.

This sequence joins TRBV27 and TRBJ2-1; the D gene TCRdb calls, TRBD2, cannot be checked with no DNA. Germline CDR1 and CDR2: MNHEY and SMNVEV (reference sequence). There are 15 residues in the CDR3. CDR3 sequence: CASKGLAGVINEQFF.